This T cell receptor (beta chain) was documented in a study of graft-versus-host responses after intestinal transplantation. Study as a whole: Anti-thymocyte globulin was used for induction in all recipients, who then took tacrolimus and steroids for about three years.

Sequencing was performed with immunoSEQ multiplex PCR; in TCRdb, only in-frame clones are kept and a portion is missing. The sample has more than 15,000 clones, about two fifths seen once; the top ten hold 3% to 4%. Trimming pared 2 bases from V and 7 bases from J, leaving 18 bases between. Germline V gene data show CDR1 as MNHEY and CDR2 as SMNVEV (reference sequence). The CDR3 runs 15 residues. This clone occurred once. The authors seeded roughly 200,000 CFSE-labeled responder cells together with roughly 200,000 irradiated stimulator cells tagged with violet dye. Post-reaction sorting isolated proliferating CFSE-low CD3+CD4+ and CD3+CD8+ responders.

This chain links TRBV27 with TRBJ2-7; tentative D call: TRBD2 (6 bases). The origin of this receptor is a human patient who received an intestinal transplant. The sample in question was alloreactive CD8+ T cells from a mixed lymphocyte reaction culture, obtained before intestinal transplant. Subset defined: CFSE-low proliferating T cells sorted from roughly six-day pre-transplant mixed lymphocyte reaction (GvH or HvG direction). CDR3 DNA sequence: TGTGCCAGCAGTTTAGTTCGACTAGGGGTAGGGGAGCAGTACTTC. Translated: CASSLVRLGVGEQYF.